This T cell receptor (beta chain) was captured in a study of blood T cell repertoires in COVID-19 (dated by TCRdb to between 2020 and 2021). Context from the whole study: Samples from collaborators originated in the United States, Italy and Spain and spanned both the acute and convalescent phases of COVID-19. The material from the prospective study consisted of cDNA or gDNA derived from T cells, B-cell-depleted T cells, or PBMCs. The dataset comprised deeply sampled blood TCRbeta repertoires from subjects exposed to, actively infected with, or recovered from COVID-19. A freely available public database, intended as a resource for researchers studying the immune response to SARS-CoV-2, is where the repertoires were released. Samples were obtained from the ongoing ImmuneRACE study (first 160 participants) and from about 1,300 subjects provided by 6 global collaborators. Nearly every sample came with metadata listing a de-identified subject ID, COVID-19 status, age in years and sex. HLA class I and class II types, where available, came from metadata supplied by the sample provider rather than from assay-based typing.

This clone was observed once. Its target antigen remains unknown. Base qualities were left out, and no much larger clone turns up one base away. Collaborating institutions collected whole blood in K2EDTA tubes following their own protocols. Collaborator samples were shipped for TCRbeta analysis as frozen whole blood, isolated PBMCs, or DNA extracted from either sample type. What the research found in general, with its limitations: Clinical and demographic metadata were provided uncurated, with the amount varying by source and participant.

TCRbeta CDR3 regions were amplified from genomic DNA using the immunoSEQ Assay, a bias-controlled multiplex PCR. As for the authors' bioinformatics: The number of nucleated cells in each sample was estimated from the amplification of reference gene primers within the assay. Sequence reads were collapsed and filtered to measure the absolute abundance of every unique TCRbeta CDR3 rearrangement. Productive Simpson clonality was computed per sample as the square root of Simpson's diversity index over productive rearrangements. Not all clones reach the TCRdb copy of this immuneACCESS table, which keeps in-frame sequences only. Checked studies attribute under half of the gap to unresolved V genes and leave the rest unexplained. That table is the source of V, J and clone size, and D and trimming were worked out from the DNA. This sample has over 90,000 clones in its table, and approximately 80% of those were observed once. Around 4.3% of the sample is taken by the ten largest.

The CDR3 starts with the cysteine, ends with the phenylalanine, and has 16 residues. Just the 48-base CDR3 DNA is kept, in frame starting at base 1. The CDR1 and CDR2 encoded by the germline V gene are MDHEN and SYDVKM. V is shortened by 5 bases, J by 0 bases, and the region joining them spans 15 bases. The TCR sequence derives from a human donor in a cohort sampled during active COVID-19. The sample taken for sequencing was peripheral blood. Rearrangement joined TRBV28 to TRBJ2-3, with a weak D call of TRBD1 (6 bases match). The nucleotide sequence reads TGTGCCAGCAGTGAAGGGACACCCATTAGCACAGATACGCAGTATTTT. This gives the protein CASSEGTPISTDTQYF.